Sequencing of this T cell receptor (beta chain) was carried out in a study of early T cells in non-severe SARS-CoV-2 infection. Study in general: Unpaired chains resulted from sequencing bulk RNA of unsorted whole blood.

cDNA molecules, individually, were tagged with unique molecular identifiers. In TCRdb, the 5' RACE reads were re-called with MiXCR into one record per CDR3 protein. The data contain roughly 34,000 distinct CDR3 sequences, approximately 7.1% of them singletons. Findings and caveats of the study: The matching step, a VDJdb search, favored anti-spike CD8 responses and missed private and CD4 specificities.

The CDR3 is 15 residues long. The germline V gene has CDR1 DFQATT and CDR2 SNEGSKA (reference sequence). With 2 bases clipped from V and 2 bases from J, the junction kept 7 bases outside the gene matches. As for this clonotype: Its antigen is as yet unknown.

Sequenced material: whole blood, taken at baseline. This sequence joins TRBV20-1 and TRBJ2-7; 9 positions match TRBD2. The source of this sequence is an adult who was a healthcare worker with PCR-confirmed SARS-CoV-2 infection or an uninfected control (not recorded which). In DNA, the CDR3 is TGCAGTGCTAGACTCCCTAGCGGGAAAGCCTACGAGCAGTACTTC. Translation gives CSARLPSGKAYEQYF.